These 15 T cell receptor beta chains were all obtained from the same sample, sequenced in a study of CD8+CD57+ T cells in acquired aplastic anemia. Genomic DNA, the template, was used for profiling of the TCR beta VDJ and CDR3. MiXCR, applied by TCRdb to the reads, yields one record per CDR3 protein. The data contain fewer than 200,000 distinct CDR3 sequences, approximately 40% of them seen just once; the ten biggest clones take up 0.8% to 1.1%. The sequenced sample consisted of sorted CD4+, CD8+, or CD8+CD57+ T cells (not recorded which) from PBMCs. Receptors were obtained from a human donor in good health.

With regard to this clonotype: No DNA is shown, since the ends of the CDR3 on it are uncertain; the CDR3 is the one TCRdb lists. V gene TRBV29-1 combines with J gene TRBJ1-2; the table's D call TRBD1 went unverified against the DNA. Germline loops: CDR1 SQVTM, CDR2 ANQGSEA. The CDR3 region is 13 residues in length, termini included. The CDR3 is CSVGPVGTGNAAF.

The chain combines TRBV5-1 with TRBJ2-7; tentative D call: TRBD1 (5 bases). This CDR3 is built from 15 residues. The ends were cut back, 4 bases at V and 5 bases at J, with 19 bases in the middle. CDR1 and CDR2 (germline): SGHRS, YFSETQ. CDR3 nucleotide sequence: TGCGCCAGCAGCCCTAGGCAGGGCGCTTGGGACGAGCAGTACTTC. It is translated as CASSPRQGAWDEQYF.

This clonotype was picked up many times. As DNA, the CDR3 is TGTGCCACCAGCAGAGGGACGGGACCCAGCACAGATACGCAGTATTTT. Its protein product is CATSRGTGPSTDTQYF. V gene TRBV15 combines with J gene TRBJ2-3; D tentatively fits TRBD1 or TRBD2 (5 bases each). This CDR3 is built from 16 residues. Germline assignment: CDR1 LNHNV and CDR2 YYDKDF (reference sequence). The V gene lost 1 base and the J gene lost 0 bases, with 11 bases spanning the gap.

V usage is TRBV7-2 and J usage is TRBJ2-7; D is uncertain. Trimming shortened V by 1 base and J by 6 bases, and 7 bases separated the two germline ends. CDR3 length: 12 amino acids. Germline V gene data show CDR1 as SGHTA and CDR2 as FQGNSA. The CDR3 loop reads CASSLGYGEQYF. The CDR3 DNA reads as TGTGCCAGCAGCTTAGGGTATGGCGAGCAGTACTTC.

In its sample, this clonotype was seen many times. This rearrangement joins TRBV6-6 to TRBJ1-2; maybe TRBD1 (5 bases). CDR1 and CDR2 (germline): MNHNY, SVGAGI (reference sequence). V dropped 0 bases and J dropped 7 bases, with 12 bases sitting between them. This CDR3 region has 14 residues. The chain's CDR3 is CASSYSRGPRGYTF. The CDR3, as DNA: TGTGCCAGCAGTTACTCGAGGGGACCGCGTGGCTACACCTTC.

The chain recombines TRBV12-3 or TRBV12-4 with TRBJ2-6; D may be TRBD1 (5 bases). The CDR3 contains 15 residues. The V gene lost 6 bases and the J gene lost 0 bases, with 9 bases spanning the gap. CDR3 coding DNA: TGTGCCAGCAGGGACACGAACTCTGGGGCCAACGTCCTGACTTTC. It encodes CASRDTNSGANVLTF.

In its sample, this clonotype was seen a few times. This rearrangement joins TRBV19 to TRBJ1-1, with 7 positions matching TRBD1. The CDR3 sequence is 11 residues long. Per germline, CDR1 LNHDA and CDR2 SQIVND (reference sequence). Germline trimming cut 8 bases from V and 9 bases from J; bases unmatched to any gene: 6. Here the CDR3 reads CASRQGVQAFF. The CDR3 region has the DNA TGTGCCAGTCGACAGGGTGTCCAAGCTTTCTTT.

This clonotype was recorded a few times. The rearrangement joins TRBV30 to TRBJ2-2; D remains ambiguous. Trimming removed 2 bases at V and 0 bases at J, with 10 bases between. The CDR3 totals 15 residues. CDR1 is GTSNPN, CDR2 SVGIG, per germline (reference sequence). The CDR3 loop is CAWSKTETNTGELFF. CDR3 DNA sequence: TGTGCCTGGAGTAAAACGGAGACGAACACCGGGGAGCTGTTTTTT. Filled out from reference TRBV30 and TRBJ2-2, the complete variable domain reads SQTIHQWPATLVQPVGSPLSLECTVEGTSNPNLYWYRQAAGRGLQLLFYSVGIGQISSEVPQNLSASRPQDRQFILSSKKLLLSDSGFYLCAWSKTETNTGELFFGEGSRLTVL.

The gene calls are TRBV10-1 and TRBJ2-7; TRBD1 agrees at 11 bases. The V gene end was trimmed by 2 bases and the J gene end by 4 bases; junction bases not matched to a gene: 7. The CDR3 consists of 16 residues. Per germline, CDR1 WNHNN and CDR2 SYGVQD (reference sequence). CDR3 amino acids: CASSEPMGTGGYEQYF. CDR3 in DNA: TGCGCCAGCAGTGAGCCGATGGGGACAGGGGGATACGAGCAGTACTTC.

This chain links TRBV7-6 with TRBJ2-3; a possible D gene is TRBD2 (6 bases). Trimming left V 5 bases short and J 0 bases short, with 21 bases between. The CDR3 has 18 residues. Germline CDR1 and CDR2: SGHVS and FNYEAQ. The CDR3 reads CASSVPTGDGTSTDTQYF. Here the CDR3 DNA reads TGTGCCAGCAGCGTTCCGACGGGGGACGGGACTAGCACAGATACGCAGTATTTT.

This clonotype was seen repeatedly, ten times or more. V usage is TRBV19 and J usage is TRBJ1-4; maybe TRBD1 (5 bases). The germline gives CDR1 LNHDA, CDR2 SQIVND (reference sequence). V was pared by 5 bases and J by 4 bases, with 11 bases between. CDR3 length equals 14 residues. The DNA of the CDR3 is TGTGCCAGTAGTCCCCGACAGATTAATGAAAAACTGTTTTTT. It codes for CASSPRQINEKLFF.

This clonotype appeared many times. The rearrangement joins TRBV2 to TRBJ1-4; TRBD1 matches 10 bases. The junction had 10 bases not matched to a gene; V was cut back by 10 bases and J by 14 bases. Per germline, CDR1 SNHLY and CDR2 FYNNEI. CDR3 length: 12 amino acids. CDR3 DNA: TGTGCCACCGGGACAGGGGCCAGCGGGCTGTTTTTT. It is translated as CATGTGASGLFF.

The chain employs TRBV12-3 or TRBV12-4 and TRBJ2-7; the D gene is possibly TRBD1 (5 bases). There are 15 residues in the CDR3. V lost 5 bases to trimming and J lost 5 bases, with 19 bases between them. CDR3 bases: TGTGCCAGCAGTCTCGCAGGGAACCCCCCCCACGAGCAGTACTTC. Its translation: CASSLAGNPPHEQYF.

This clonotype was detected only a few times. The chain recombines TRBV3-1 with TRBJ1-4, with D possibly being TRBD1 (6 bases). The CDR3 extends over 15 amino acids. Germline loops: CDR1 LGHDT, CDR2 YNNKEL (reference sequence). The V and J ends lost 5 bases and 5 bases respectively, with 15 bases between them. The CDR3 DNA reads as TGTGCCAGCAGCTTCCCGGACAGCGGGAATGAAAAACTGTTTTTT. This codes for CASSFPDSGNEKLFF.

This clonotype was detected many times. The V gene is TRBV2, the J gene TRBJ2-3, with 8 bases fitting TRBD1. CDR1 and CDR2 from the germline V gene are SNHLY and FYNNEI. V lost 6 bases, J lost 4 bases, and 6 bases stayed unmatched. This CDR3 is built from 14 residues. The CDR3 sequence is CASRIGQGADTQYF. In nucleotides, the CDR3 is TGTGCCAGCAGAATCGGACAGGGCGCAGATACGCAGTATTTT. The variable domain in full, with the rest retrieved from reference TRBV2 and TRBJ2-3, is EPEVTQTPSHQVTQMGQEVILRCVPISNHLYFYWYRQILGQKVEFLVSFYNNEISEKSEIFDDQFSVERPDGSNFTLKIRSTKLEDSAMYFCASRIGQGADTQYFGPGTRLTVL.